These T cell receptor beta chains were read from a single sample in a study of CD8+ T cells in alopecia areata. Libraries were prepared by immunoSEQ multiplex PCR; TCRdb keeps only in-frame clonotypes and omits some of them. The sample contains around 170,000 clones, around 49% of which appear only once. Specimen: CD8+ T cells sorted from blood, collected at roughly week 52, from a patient treated with tofacitinib. These receptors were obtained from a human donor with alopecia areata. The CDR3 runs from the conserved cysteine through the conserved F or W. D genes are given only for firm matches. Size values are once, few and many counts, or a class for expanded clones, and some rows have none.

clone size,D gene,J gene,V gene,CDR3 DNA,CDR3 protein
NA,TRBD2,TRBJ2-2,TRBV4-3,TGCGCCAGCAGCCCCCCTTGGGGAGGGGAAAGGATCGGGGAGCTGTTTTTT,CASSPPWGGERIGELFF
NA,NA,TRBJ2-5,TRBV10-2,TGCGCCAGCAGTGAGTTCGAAGAGACCCAGTACTTC,CASSEFEETQYF
NA,NA,TRBJ2-1,TRBV27,TGTGCCAGCAGTTTGGCACAGTCCTACAATGAGCAGTTCTTC,CASSLAQSYNEQFF
once,TRBD1,TRBJ1-2,TRBV2,TGTGCCACGACAGGGGATAACTATGGCTACACCTTC,CATTGDNYGYTF
NA,TRBD2,TRBJ2-1,TRBV2,TGTGCCAGCAGTCTGGCCGGGACTAGCGGGCCCAGCTCCTACAATGAGCAGTTCTTC,CASSLAGTSGPSSYNEQFF
few,TRBD2,TRBJ2-2,TRBV29-1,TGCAGCGTAGGACTAGCGCCTAACACCGGGGAGCTGTTTTTT,CSVGLAPNTGELFF
few,TRBD2,TRBJ2-1,TRBV10-3,TGTGCCATCAGTGAGGGATTGACTAGCGGGGGGGCCTACGGGAATGAGCAGTTCTTC,CAISEGLTSGGAYGNEQFF
NA,NA,TRBJ1-5,TRBV27,TGTGCCAGCAGTTTACTGGGCGAGGGGGGGAATCAGCCCCAGCATTTT,CASSLLGEGGNQPQHF
NA,NA,TRBJ2-7,TRBV2,TGTGCCAGCATCTCTAGGGATGGGCTCTCCTACGAGCAGTACTTC,CASISRDGLSYEQYF
NA,TRBD1,TRBJ2-1,TRBV5-6,TGTGCCAGCGATATCGGGACAGGGACGGATGAGCAGTTCTTC,CASDIGTGTDEQFF
NA,NA,TRBJ1-2,TRBV30,TGTGCCTGGAGTGTGGGCCGAACTAACTATGGCTACACCTTC,CAWSVGRTNYGYTF
NA,NA,TRBJ2-1,TRBV6-6,TGTGCCAGTCGAGGGCCGGTGAATGAGCAGTTCTTC,CASRGPVNEQFF
NA,NA,TRBJ1-6,TRBV9,TGTGCCAGCAGCGTAGTGGCAGATAATTCACCCCTCCACTTT,CASSVVADNSPLHF
NA,NA,TRBJ2-3,TRBV9,TGTGCCAGCAGCGTGGAACCAGATACGCAGTATTTT,CASSVEPDTQYF
NA,NA,TRBJ2-1,TRBV29-1,TGCAGCGTTGTAGGTTCTGAACTTGAGCAGTTCTTC,CSVVGSELEQFF
NA,TRBD2,TRBJ2-1,TRBV9,TGTGCCAGCAGCGGTAGCGGGGCTAGCTCCTGGAATGAGCAGTTCTTC,CASSGSGASSWNEQFF
NA,TRBD2,TRBJ2-3,TRBV30,TGTGCCTGGACGGCGGGAGTGGTTACAGATACGCAGTATTTT,CAWTAGVVTDTQYF
NA,NA,TRBJ2-7,TRBV11-2,TGTGCCAGCAGCTTAGCTGAGGCCTACGAGCAGTACTTC,CASSLAEAYEQYF
few,NA,TRBJ2-3,TRBV19,TGTGCCAGTCGTCCTGGGGGGAGAACAGATACGCAGTATTTT,CASRPGGRTDTQYF
NA,NA,TRBJ2-7,TRBV5-1,TGCGCCAGCAGCTTGCGAGGAGTCCTCGGACGGGGGCAGTACTTC,CASSLRGVLGRGQYF
NA,TRBD1,TRBJ1-5,TRBV10-3,TGTGCCATCAGCAGGGACAGGGGGGAACCCCAGCATTTT,CAISRDRGEPQHF
few,NA,TRBJ2-1,TRBV7-9,TGTGCCAGCAGCTCAGAAGACGGTGAGCAGTTCTTC,CASSSEDGEQFF
NA,TRBD1,TRBJ2-4,TRBV5-1,TGCGCCAGCAGCTTGGTATACAGGGGAATAGCCAAAAACATTCAGTACTTC,CASSLVYRGIAKNIQYF
NA,TRBD1,TRBJ2-7,TRBV9,TGTGCCAGCAGGGGACAGGGAGAGCACGAGCAGTACTTC,CASRGQGEHEQYF
NA,NA,TRBJ2-1,TRBV27,TGTGCCAGCATTATTACAGGGAGCCACAATGAGCAGTTCTTC,CASIITGSHNEQFF
NA,TRBD2,TRBJ2-5,TRBV15,TGTGCCACCAGCAGTGACCTAGCGGGGGGGCCGTTAGAGACCCAGTACTTC,CATSSDLAGGPLETQYF
NA,TRBD1,TRBJ2-2,TRBV11-2,TGTGCCAGCAGCTTAGAACCCCAGGGGGCGGAAGGCACCGGGGAGCTGTTTTTT,CASSLEPQGAEGTGELFF
NA,TRBD2,TRBJ2-1,TRBV11-1,TGTGCCAGCAGCCCATTGGGGGGGGATGAGCAGTTCTTC,CASSPLGGDEQFF
NA,TRBD2,TRBJ2-5,TRBV4-3,TGCGCCAGCAGTCCCCTAGCGGGGGATGAGACCCAGTACTTC,CASSPLAGDETQYF
NA,NA,TRBJ1-2,TRBV5-1,TGCGCCAGCAGCCCATCAAACCCCCGGAAAGATGGCTACACCTTC,CASSPSNPRKDGYTF
NA,NA,TRBJ2-5,TRBV7-2,TGTGCCAGCAGCGGGGGGCGGCAAGAGACCCAGTACTTC,CASSGGRQETQYF
NA,NA,TRBJ1-5,TRBV5-6,TGTGCCAGCAGCCCGCAAGGGGGGGGGCCTCAGCCCCAGCATTTT,CASSPQGGGPQPQHF
NA,TRBD1,TRBJ2-7,TRBV7-2,TGTGCCAGCAGCTTAGCGGAAAGAGTAGGGGGCGGGCCAACCTACGAGCAGTACTTC,CASSLAERVGGGPTYEQYF
NA,NA,TRBJ2-6,TRBV27,TGTGCCAGCAGTCCTCCCCGCCGAGTCCCCAACGTCCTGACTTTC,CASSPPRRVPNVLTF
few,TRBD2,TRBJ2-1,TRBV29-1,TGCAGCGTGAGGGGTGGACTAGCTAGCTCCTACAATGAGCAGTTCTTC,CSVRGGLASSYNEQFF
NA,NA,TRBJ2-7,TRBV11-2,TGTGCCAGCAGCTTGGGCAGCCCCTACGAGCAGTACTTC,CASSLGSPYEQYF
NA,NA,TRBJ2-3,TRBV5-1,TGCGCCAGCAGCTTGGCGCGCGCTCCCGGACCAGATACGCAGTATTTT,CASSLARAPGPDTQYF
NA,NA,TRBJ2-1,TRBV29-1,TGCAGCGTGACAGGAAACAATGAGCAGTTCTTC,CSVTGNNEQFF
NA,NA,TRBJ2-5,TRBV30,TGTGCCTGTTGGACAGCCCAAGAGACCCAGTACTTC,CACWTAQETQYF
NA,NA,TRBJ2-7,TRBV27,TGTGCCAGCAGTTTCGGGACACCCCCTTACGAGCAGTACTTC,CASSFGTPPYEQYF
NA,TRBD1,TRBJ2-7,TRBV13,TGTGCCAGCACCAGCTGGACAGGTTCGAGGGAGCAGTACTTC,CASTSWTGSREQYF
NA,NA,TRBJ2-7,TRBV2,TGTGCCAGCAGTGACCGGGACTCCAAGGACGAGCAGTACTTC,CASSDRDSKDEQYF
few,TRBD1,TRBJ1-2,TRBV5-1,TGCGCCAGCAGCTTAACGGGGACAGCTATGGGCTACACCTTC,CASSLTGTAMGYTF
few,TRBD1,TRBJ2-1,TRBV9,TGTGCCAGCAGCGTAAGACAGGGGGCCAATGAGCAGTTCTTC,CASSVRQGANEQFF
NA,NA,TRBJ2-1,TRBV6-1,TGTGCCAGCAGGTTTTTGACTGGAAATGAGCAGTTCTTC,CASRFLTGNEQFF
NA,NA,TRBJ2-1,TRBV27,TGTGCCAGCAGGACCGGGGCCTACAATGAGCAGTTCTTC,CASRTGAYNEQFF
NA,TRBD1,TRBJ1-4,TRBV29-1,TGCAGCGTTGCAGGGGGGGATGAAAAACTGTTTTTT,CSVAGGDEKLFF
NA,NA,TRBJ1-2,TRBV29-1,TGCAGCGTGACTACGCCAGGGGTCTATGGCTACACCTTC,CSVTTPGVYGYTF
NA,NA,TRBJ2-1,TRBV7-2,TGTGCCAGCAGCCCAGGGTTGGTCGGATACAATGAGCAGTTCTTC,CASSPGLVGYNEQFF
NA,NA,TRBJ2-5,TRBV19,TGTGCCAGTAGTAGAGGTAGTCAAGAGACCCAGTACTTC,CASSRGSQETQYF
NA,TRBD1,TRBJ1-5,TRBV19,TGTGCCAGTAGTACCTGGGACAGGGGATTGATTGGCAATCAGCCCCAGCATTTT,CASSTWDRGLIGNQPQHF
NA,TRBD1,TRBJ1-1,TRBV7-9,TGTGCCAGCAGCCCTACAGGGGACGACGCTGAAGCTTTCTTT,CASSPTGDDAEAFF
NA,NA,TRBJ1-5,TRBV30,TGTGCCTGGAGTGTACAGGGATGGCAGCCCCAGCATTTT,CAWSVQGWQPQHF
NA,NA,TRBJ1-3,TRBV29-1,TGCAGCGTTGAATCGGGGCCGTCCTCTGGAAACACCATATATTTT,CSVESGPSSGNTIYF
few,TRBD1,TRBJ1-5,TRBV10-3,TGTGCCACCGACAGGGATAGCAATCAGCCCCAGCATTTT,CATDRDSNQPQHF
NA,NA,TRBJ1-1,TRBV30,TGTGCCTGGAGTCCCCTTGGTGGGACTGAAGCTTTCTTT,CAWSPLGGTEAFF
NA,NA,TRBJ1-4,TRBV2,TGTGCCAGCAGTTTGGCCGGACGGGATGAAAAACTGTTTTTT,CASSLAGRDEKLFF